This T cell receptor beta chain was sequenced during a study of shared clonotypes between healthy human individuals. Regarding this clone: Antigen unknown.

Deep-level assay runs were performed. Assay used: immunoSEQ multiplex PCR; TCRdb lists only in-frame clones, some missing. The data contain 550,000 to 850,000 clones, roughly 72% of them singletons. Study conclusions and caveats: Donor clonotype sharing was expected to depend on sequencing depth.

The split of CD4+ cells yielded CD45RA+ naive and CD45RA-negative memory subsets. This CDR3 is 14 amino acids long. Germline V gene lookup returns CDR1 SGHTA and CDR2 FQGNSA. The V end was cut by 5 bases, the J end by 7 bases, with 15 bases between. V usage is TRBV7-2 and J usage is TRBJ2-4; possibly TRBD1 for D (5 bases). The origin of this receptor is a woman between 25 and 40 years old in good health. The sample was memory CD4+ T cells sorted from blood. Subset of the sample: CD45RA-negative fraction. Here the CDR3 DNA reads TGTGCCAGCAGCGCCATGGCAGGGCGGAACATTCAGTACTTC. Encoded protein: CASSAMAGRNIQYF.